The 30 T cell receptor beta chains below were found in one sample sequenced in a study of CD8+ T cells in alopecia areata. cDNA reverse transcribed from extracted RNA served as the sequencing template. Data came from immunoSEQ multiplex PCR; TCRdb stores just in-frame clones and leaves some out. This sample carries under 250,000 clones, approximately 61% of them seen once, and the ten largest clones take more than 0.4%. The sample consisted of CD4+ T cells sorted from blood, taken at week 0. The receptors were sampled from a human donor with alopecia areata.

V gene TRBV7-9 combines with J gene TRBJ2-7, with 7 bases matching TRBD1. The CDR3 consists of 14 residues. Looked up from germline, CDR1 is SEHNR and CDR2 is FQNEAQ (reference sequence). With 1 base clipped from V and 5 bases from J, the junction kept 5 bases outside the gene matches. CDR3 sequence reads: CASSLEGGGDEQYF. The CDR3, as DNA: TGTGCCAGCAGCTTAGAAGGGGGCGGAGACGAGCAGTACTTC.

The J gene is TRBJ2-7, the V gene TRBV15; D is possibly TRBD2 (6 bases). V was pared by 4 bases and J by 4 bases, with 8 bases between. CDR3 size: 12 residues. From germline, CDR1 is LNHNV and CDR2 YYDKDF (reference sequence). The CDR3 region has the DNA TGTGCCACCAGCACGCGGGGATACGAGCAGTACTTC. As protein: CATSTRGYEQYF.

The CDR3 is CAISANQETQYF. The CDR3 DNA follows: TGTGCCATCTCTGCGAACCAAGAGACCCAGTACTTC. The chain joins TRBV10-3 to TRBJ2-5, with no clear D. There are 12 residues in the CDR3. V shed 8 bases and J shed 0 bases, with 7 bases lying between them. Germline V lookup: CDR1 ENHRY, CDR2 SYGVKD.

A few counts support this clone. The chain carries TRBV6-1 and TRBJ2-2, with TRBD1 matching 12 bases. This CDR3 contains 17 residues. CDR1 MNHNS and CDR2 SASEGT come from the germline V gene. The trim removed 4 bases at V and 6 bases at J, leaving 9 bases unmatched. The CDR3 coding sequence is TGTGCCAGCAGTGGAGGGACAGGGGGCGCAGCCCCCGGGGAGCTGTTTTTT. Its protein is CASSGGTGGAAPGELFF.

This clone has only a few counts. The genes are TRBV6-1 and TRBJ2-7; D gene unclear. This CDR3 has 11 residues. Trimming cost V 7 bases and J 5 bases, with 9 bases left between them. The germline gives CDR1 MNHNS, CDR2 SASEGT. The CDR3: CASTSWDEQYF. The CDR3, as DNA: TGTGCCAGCACCTCATGGGACGAGCAGTACTTC.

This clone was observed a handful of times. V usage is TRBV7-9 and J usage is TRBJ1-5; no clear D gene. This CDR3 is 14 amino acids long. CDR1 and CDR2 (germline): SEHNR, FQNEAQ (reference sequence). Trimming took off 4 bases at V and 0 bases at J, with 7 bases between the two ends. CDR3 region: CASSYGDSNQPQHF. CDR3 nucleotides: TGTGCCAGCAGCTACGGAGATAGCAATCAGCCCCAGCATTTT.

The chain is built from TRBV30 and TRBJ2-7; 12 nucleotides line up with TRBD2. The CDR3 is made up of 18 amino acids. Germline lookup yields CDR1 GTSNPN and CDR2 SVGIG (reference sequence). Trimming cost V 1 base and J 5 bases; bases outside gene matches: 15. CDR3 nucleotides: TGTGCCTGGAGTGGACGTACGCTTACTAGCGGGAGGAATAACGAGCAGTACTTC. Protein product: CAWSGRTLTSGRNNEQYF.

The V and J genes are TRBV27 and TRBJ1-5; D unclear. V was clipped by 2 bases and J by 2 bases, with 4 bases between them. Germline V gene data show CDR1 as MNHEY and CDR2 as SMNVEV (reference sequence). The CDR3 runs 13 residues. CDR3 sequence reads: CASSLIRNQPQHF. DNA of the CDR3: TGTGCCAGCAGTTTAATTCGCAATCAGCCCCAGCATTTT.

This clone came up once. This chain links TRBV29-1 with TRBJ2-4; the D gene could be TRBD1 or TRBD2 (6 bases each). The CDR3 spans 15 residues. In germline, CDR1 is SQVTM, CDR2 ANQGSEA. Between the trimmed V and J ends, which lost 0 bases and 1 base, there was a span of 10 bases. CDR3: CSVEDTGAAKNIQYF. The CDR3, as DNA: TGCAGCGTTGAAGATACGGGGGCTGCCAAAAACATTCAGTACTTC.

The V call is TRBV4-1, the J call TRBJ2-7; tentatively, D is TRBD1 or TRBD2 (7 bases each). V dropped 1 base and J dropped 1 base, with 14 bases sitting between them. The CDR3 loop spans 16 amino acids. In germline, CDR1 is MGHRA, CDR2 YSYEKL. CDR3 in DNA: TGCGCCAGCAGCCAAGGCAGGGGGGAGGGATCCTACGAGCAGTACTTC. Translated, it gives CASSQGRGEGSYEQYF.

This clone occurred a few times. The chain is built from TRBV4-3 and TRBJ2-1, with D hard to call. From germline, CDR1 is LGHNA and CDR2 YSLEER. The ends were cut back, 0 bases at V and 7 bases at J, with 13 bases in the middle. The CDR3 covers 15 residues. CDR3 bases: TGCGCCAGCAGCCAAGATCGCAGGAACAAAAATGAGCAGTTCTTC. It encodes CASSQDRRNKNEQFF.

This clone was seen just once. This chain joins TRBV9 and TRBJ1-4; D perhaps matches TRBD1 (5 bases). The length of the CDR3 is 14 residues. Germline-derived CDR1 and CDR2 are SGDLS and YYNGEE. V gave up 4 bases and J gave up 8 bases, with 15 bases separating them. CDR3 loop: CASSSRGENEKLFF. The CDR3 nucleotides are TGTGCCAGCAGCTCCCGGGGGGAAAACGAAAAACTGTTTTTT.

This clone showed up just a few times. The chain combines TRBV4-1 with TRBJ1-5; D gene uncertain. Germline loops: CDR1 MGHRA, CDR2 YSYEKL. CDR3 length: 12 residues. Between the trimmed V and J ends, which lost 1 base and 6 bases, there was a span of 4 bases. The CDR3: CASSQVGQPQHF. DNA of the CDR3: TGCGCCAGCAGCCAAGTGGGTCAGCCCCAGCATTTT.

The chain has TRBV7-2 and TRBJ1-1, with D uncertain. The CDR3 loop spans 13 amino acids. Germline V lookup: CDR1 SGHTA, CDR2 FQGNSA. Trimming cost V 5 bases and J 5 bases, with 12 bases left between them. CDR3 protein: CASSLTRFTEAFF. CDR3 DNA: TGTGCCAGCAGCCTAACCCGATTTACTGAAGCTTTCTTT. Complete variable domain (other parts from reference TRBV7-2 and TRBJ1-1): GAGVSQSPSNKVTEKGKDVELRCDPISGHTALYWYRQSLGQGLEFLIYFQGNSAPDKSGLPSDRFSAERTGGSVSTLTIQRTQQEDSAVYLCASSLTRFTEAFFGQGTRLTVV.

In its sample, this clone was seen a few times. The chain couples TRBV9 to TRBJ2-4; 13 bases map to TRBD2. The germline gives CDR1 SGDLS, CDR2 YYNGEE. The CDR3 spans 16 residues. V was pared by 4 bases and J by 6 bases, with 7 bases of the junction left unmatched. The CDR3 DNA follows: TGTGCCAGCAGCTTAGGACTAGCGGGGGTCTTAAACATTCAGTACTTC. It is translated as CASSLGLAGVLNIQYF.

The rearrangement uses TRBV30 and TRBJ2-1; TRBD1 matches 9 bases. Germline V gene data show CDR1 as GTSNPN and CDR2 as SVGIG (reference sequence). Trimming removed 3 bases from V and 5 bases from J; junction bases left unmatched: 5. This CDR3 is 14 amino acids long. The CDR3 reads CAWSRTGANNEQFF. DNA for the CDR3: TGTGCCTGGAGCAGGACAGGGGCAAACAATGAGCAGTTCTTC.

The chain links TRBV6-5 to TRBJ2-1; no definite D call. V lost 6 bases, J lost 3 bases, and 3 bases lay in between. This CDR3 has 11 residues. Germline CDR1 and CDR2: MNHEY and SVGAGI. In nucleotides, the CDR3 is TGTGCCAGCAGAATCTACAATGAGCAGTTCTTC. Protein product: CASRIYNEQFF.

This chain uses TRBV28 with TRBJ1-4; no clear D. Deletions cut 4 bases from V and 0 bases from J, with 9 bases between. The germline CDR1 and CDR2 sequences are MDHEN and SYDVKM. The CDR3 contains 15 residues. The DNA of the CDR3 is TGTGCCAGCAGTTGGTCGGGAGCAACTAATGAAAAACTGTTTTTT. Protein sequence: CASSWSGATNEKLFF.

This clone was observed a few times. This chain uses TRBV18 with TRBJ1-6; D is unresolved. Germline V gene sequence: CDR1 KGHSH, CDR2 LQKENI. The CDR3 consists of 12 residues. V was trimmed by 3 bases and J by 7 bases, leaving 4 bases between them. The CDR3 region is CASSPRNSPLHF. The DNA for the CDR3 is TGTGCCAGCTCACCGAGGAATTCACCCCTCCACTTT.

This clone was seen a few times. The chain combines TRBV7-2 with TRBJ2-1; 9 bases fit TRBD2. The CDR3 loop spans 16 amino acids. Looked up from germline, CDR1 is SGHTA and CDR2 is FQGNSA. J lost 6 bases, V lost 1 base, and 7 bases had no gene match. The CDR3 loop reads CASSLGFGTSRNEQFF. Written as DNA, the CDR3 is TGTGCCAGCAGCTTAGGGTTTGGGACTAGCCGCAATGAGCAGTTCTTC.

This chain uses TRBV15 with TRBJ2-7; possibly TRBD1 or TRBD2 for D (6 bases each). This CDR3 is 15 amino acids long. Per germline, CDR1 LNHNV and CDR2 YYDKDF (reference sequence). With 6 bases removed from V and 3 bases from J, the gap between germline ends came to 18 bases. The CDR3 bases are TGTGCCACCAGTACCGGGGGACAAGGGCACTACGAGCAGTACTTC. Its protein is CATSTGGQGHYEQYF.

The CDR3 is CASSHPPAGRSNYGYTF. For the CDR3, the DNA is TGCGCCAGCAGCCACCCCCCGGCCGGGAGGAGTAACTATGGCTACACCTTC. The chain links TRBV4-1 to TRBJ1-2; D not certain. The CDR3 is 17 residues long. Germline V gene data show CDR1 as MGHRA and CDR2 as YSYEKL. Trimming cost V 3 bases and J 1 base, with 18 bases left between them.

J is TRBJ2-5 and V is TRBV5-1; D call uncertain. The CDR3 totals 14 residues. The V gene's germline CDR1 is SGHRS and CDR2 YFSETQ. V lost 0 bases and J lost 3, with 9 bases in between. The CDR3 spells CASSLGRTKETQYF. In DNA, the CDR3 is TGCGCCAGCAGCTTGGGCAGGACCAAAGAGACCCAGTACTTC. Using reference TRBV5-1 and TRBJ2-5 for the parts outside the CDR3, the full variable domain is KAGVTQTPRYLIKTRGQQVTLSCSPISGHRSVSWYQQTPGQGLQFLFEYFSETQRNKGNFPGRFSGRQFSNSRSEMNVSTLELGDSALYLCASSLGRTKETQYFGPGTRLLVL.

The gene calls are TRBV25-1 and TRBJ1-2; TRBD1 matches at 9 bases. Germline CDR1 and CDR2: MGHDK and SYGVNS. The V segment lost 3 bases and the J segment 7 bases; nucleotides outside the gene matches: 12. This CDR3 is 16 amino acids long. The CDR3, as DNA: TGTGCCAGCAGTGAGATAACAGGGGGCTTTCTGGGTGGCTACACCTTC. Amino acids: CASSEITGGFLGGYTF.

This clone was recorded a few times. The chain couples TRBV30 to TRBJ2-7; perhaps TRBD1 as D (6 bases). Germline V gives CDR1 GTSNPN, CDR2 SVGIG (reference sequence). V lost 2 bases and J lost 3, with 11 bases in between. This CDR3 is built from 13 residues. The CDR3 DNA is TGTGCCTGGAGTCACACAGGGATCTACGAGCAGTACTTC. This codes for CAWSHTGIYEQYF.

The chain has TRBV29-1 and TRBJ2-1, with TRBD2 matching over 10 bases. The V and J ends lost 7 bases and 8 bases, in that order; junction bases with no gene match: 11. The V gene's germline CDR1 is SQVTM and CDR2 ANQGSEA. This CDR3 region has 14 residues. The CDR3 DNA reads TGCAGCGGCATGAGGCAGCGGGAGGGGGATGAGCAGTTCTTC. This codes for CSGMRQREGDEQFF.

V usage is TRBV5-6 and J usage is TRBJ1-2; the D is unclear. Trimming cost V 2 bases and J 8 bases, with 13 bases left between them. The CDR3 consists of 13 residues. The germline V gene has CDR1 SGHDT and CDR2 YYEEEE. Here the CDR3 reads CASSFDRAGGYTF. The CDR3 region has the DNA TGTGCCAGCAGCTTCGACCGCGCGGGAGGCTACACCTTC. Based on the CDR3 plus reference TRBV5-6 and TRBJ1-2, the full variable domain is DAGVTQSPTHLIKTRGQQVTLRCSPKSGHDTVSWYQQALGQGPQFIFQYYEEEERQRGNFPDRFSGHQFPNYSSELNVNALLLGDSALYLCASSFDRAGGYTFGSGTRLTVV.

This clone occurred a few times. Distinct nucleotide sequences in the sample also encode this CDR3. V and J are TRBV20-1 and TRBJ1-1; no reliable D call. Deletions cut 5 bases from V and 2 bases from J, with 6 bases between. The germline V gene has CDR1 DFQATT and CDR2 SNEGSKA (reference sequence). This CDR3 region has 11 residues. In DNA form, the CDR3 reads TGCAGTGCTCCCGAAAACACTGAAGCTTTCTTT. Protein sequence: CSAPENTEAFF.

The chain is built from TRBV30 and TRBJ1-3; no firm D call. This CDR3 contains 13 residues. The germline gives CDR1 GTSNPN, CDR2 SVGIG (reference sequence). Trimming removed 4 bases from V and 10 bases from J, with 17 bases in between. CDR3 loop: CAWTAGPQTTIYF. In nucleotides, the CDR3 is TGTGCCTGGACCGCAGGACCTCAAACAACCATATATTTT.

V usage is TRBV6-5 and J usage is TRBJ2-1; perhaps TRBD1 as D (6 bases). Per the germline V gene, CDR1 is MNHEY and CDR2 is SVGAGI. The CDR3 has 14 amino acids. V was clipped by 7 bases and J by 7 bases, with 17 bases between them. The CDR3 DNA reads TGTGCCAGCACCTTACACAACAGGGATAATGAGCAGTTCTTC. Residues: CASTLHNRDNEQFF.